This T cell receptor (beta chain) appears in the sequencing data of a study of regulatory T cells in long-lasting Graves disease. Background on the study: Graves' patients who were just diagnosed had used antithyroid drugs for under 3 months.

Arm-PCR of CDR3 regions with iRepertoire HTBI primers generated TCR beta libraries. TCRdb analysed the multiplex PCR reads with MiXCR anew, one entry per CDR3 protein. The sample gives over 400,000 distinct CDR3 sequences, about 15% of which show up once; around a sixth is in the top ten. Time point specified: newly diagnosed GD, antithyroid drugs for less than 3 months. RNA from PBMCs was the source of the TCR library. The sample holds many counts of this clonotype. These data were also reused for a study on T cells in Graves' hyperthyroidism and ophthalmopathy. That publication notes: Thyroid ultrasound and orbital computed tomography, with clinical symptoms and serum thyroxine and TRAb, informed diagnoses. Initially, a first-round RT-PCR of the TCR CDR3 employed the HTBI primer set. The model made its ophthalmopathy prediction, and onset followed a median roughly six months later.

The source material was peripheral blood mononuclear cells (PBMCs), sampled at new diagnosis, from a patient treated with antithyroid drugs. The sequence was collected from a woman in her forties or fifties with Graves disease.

For the CDR3, the DNA is TGTGCCACCAACCGACAGTCATACACCGGGGAGCTGTTTTTT. Translated, it gives CATNRQSYTGELFF. V and J are TRBV2 and TRBJ2-2; possibly TRBD1 for D (5 bases). The CDR3 runs 14 residues. CDR1 is SNHLY, CDR2 FYNNEI, per germline. The ends were cut back, 10 bases at V and 3 bases at J, with 15 bases in the middle.